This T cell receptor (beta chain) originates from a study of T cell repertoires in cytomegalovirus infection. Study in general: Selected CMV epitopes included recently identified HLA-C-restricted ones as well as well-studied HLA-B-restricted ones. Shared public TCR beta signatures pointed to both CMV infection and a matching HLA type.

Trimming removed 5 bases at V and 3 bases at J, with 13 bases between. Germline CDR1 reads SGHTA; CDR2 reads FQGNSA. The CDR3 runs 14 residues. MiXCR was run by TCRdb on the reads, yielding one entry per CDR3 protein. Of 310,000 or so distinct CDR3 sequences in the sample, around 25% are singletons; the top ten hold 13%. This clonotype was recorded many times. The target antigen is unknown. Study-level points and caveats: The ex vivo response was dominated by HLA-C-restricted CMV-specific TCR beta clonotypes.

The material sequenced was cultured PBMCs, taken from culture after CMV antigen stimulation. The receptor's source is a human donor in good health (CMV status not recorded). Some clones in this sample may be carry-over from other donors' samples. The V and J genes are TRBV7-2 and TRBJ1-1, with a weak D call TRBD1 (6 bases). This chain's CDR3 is CASSRRGGYTEAFF. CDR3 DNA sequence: TGTGCCAGCAGCCGTAGGGGGGGATACACTGAAGCTTTCTTT.